What follows are 10 T cell receptor beta chains derived from one specimen sequenced in a study of blood T cell repertoires in COVID-19. Using immunoSEQ multiplex PCR, the repertoire was profiled, and TCRdb retains in-frame clones only, with some absent. The repertoire has fewer than 400,000 clones, around nine tenths of them found once; the top ten carry roughly 5.3%. Sequences were obtained from PBMCs or T cells enriched from blood (not recorded which). The receptors come from a man in his 60s who had recovered from COVID-19.

The CDR3 region is CASSIGQSRDTQYF. In DNA form, the CDR3 reads TGCGCCAGCAGCATAGGACAGAGCCGAGATACGCAGTATTTT. This chain connects TRBV5-1 to TRBJ2-3; D is possibly TRBD1 (6 bases). CDR1 and CDR2 (germline): SGHRS, YFSETQ. The CDR3 spans 14 residues. Trimming took 4 bases from V and 5 from J, leaving 14 bases between them.

The V and J genes are TRBV2 and TRBJ2-1, with 8 nucleotides matching TRBD1. CDR3 size: 13 residues. The V gene end was trimmed by 4 bases and the J gene end by 7 bases; junction bases not matched to a gene: 3. Germline-derived CDR1 and CDR2 are SNHLY and FYNNEI. The CDR3 region is CASSGTGSNEQFF. CDR3 nucleotides: TGTGCCAGCAGTGGGACAGGGTCGAATGAGCAGTTCTTC.

CDR3 region: CSASSDSSLLINYGYTF. CDR3 DNA: TGCAGTGCTAGTTCTGACAGCTCATTACTTATTAACTATGGCTACACCTTC. This chain joins TRBV20-1 and TRBJ1-2, with D possibly matching TRBD1 (5 bases). V was cut by 3 bases and J by 1 base, with 21 bases left in between. Per the germline V gene, CDR1 is DFQATT and CDR2 is SNEGSKA (reference sequence). This CDR3 contains 17 residues.

The J gene is TRBJ2-2, the V gene TRBV18, with TRBD1 as a possible D gene (5 bases). The V gene's germline CDR1 is KGHSH and CDR2 LQKENI. Trimming removed 2 bases from V and 3 bases from J, with 13 bases in between. This CDR3 is 16 amino acids long. The CDR3 here is CASSPRQGSDTGELFF. In DNA form, the CDR3 reads TGTGCCAGCTCACCAAGGCAGGGATCGGACACCGGGGAGCTGTTTTTT.

The chain uses TRBV11-2 and TRBJ1-5; D is unclear. In germline, CDR1 is SGHAT, CDR2 FQNNGV. V was trimmed by 1 base and J by 4 bases, leaving 11 bases between them. CDR3 length: 15 residues. Written as DNA, the CDR3 is TGTGCCAGCAGCTTAGGCTCAGGTTGGAATCAGCCCCAGCATTTT. Encoded protein: CASSLGSGWNQPQHF.

The gene calls are TRBV6-6 and TRBJ1-4; 7 bases map to TRBD1. Germline V lookup: CDR1 MNHNY, CDR2 SVGAGI (reference sequence). The CDR3 has 16 amino acids. Germline trimming cut 6 bases from V and 5 bases from J; bases unmatched to any gene: 12. CDR3: CASSPDRVSGNEKLFF. The CDR3 bases are TGTGCCAGCAGCCCTGACAGGGTCTCGGGGAATGAAAAACTGTTTTTT.

The chain recombines TRBV7-3 with TRBJ2-3; 7 nucleotides match TRBD1. Germline loops: CDR1 SGHTA, CDR2 FQGTGA. The CDR3 contains 13 residues. J was trimmed by 7 bases and V by 5 bases; bases with no gene match: 6. CDR3 in amino acids: CASSPTGAYTQYF. The CDR3 DNA follows: TGTGCCAGCAGCCCCACAGGGGCCTATACGCAGTATTTT.

The V call is TRBV5-5, the J call TRBJ2-7, with 8 bases matching TRBD2. J gave up 6 bases and V 6 bases, and 8 bases lay outside the gene matches. The CDR3 contains 13 residues. The germline V gene has CDR1 SGHKS and CDR2 YYEKEE (reference sequence). In DNA form, the CDR3 reads TGTGCCAGCAACCCTGGGACTAGTGGCGAGCAGTACTTC. It specifies CASNPGTSGEQYF. The variable domain in full, completed from reference TRBV5-5 and TRBJ2-7, reads DAGVTQSPTHLIKTRGQQVTLRCSPISGHKSVSWYQQVLGQGPQFIFQYYEKEERGRGNFPDRFSARQFPNYSSELNVNALLLGDSALYLCASNPGTSGEQYFGPGTRLTVT.

V gene TRBV7-3 combines with J gene TRBJ2-5; perhaps TRBD1 as D (6 bases). This CDR3 comprises 13 residues. Germline CDR1 is SGHTA and CDR2 is FQGTGA. Deletions cut 5 bases from V and 6 bases from J, with 13 bases between. CDR3 protein: CASSPQGIQTQYF. The CDR3 DNA reads TGTGCCAGCAGCCCCCAGGGGATACAGACCCAGTACTTC.

The V gene is TRBV11-3, the J gene TRBJ2-3, with TRBD2 matching over 14 bases. CDR3 length: 17 residues. The V gene end was trimmed by 5 bases and the J gene end by 4 bases; junction bases not matched to a gene: 8. Germline assignment: CDR1 SGHNT and CDR2 YENEEA. CDR3 amino acids: CASSEGLAGVGADTQYF. As DNA, the CDR3 is TGTGCCAGCAGCGAGGGACTAGCGGGAGTAGGGGCAGATACGCAGTATTTT.